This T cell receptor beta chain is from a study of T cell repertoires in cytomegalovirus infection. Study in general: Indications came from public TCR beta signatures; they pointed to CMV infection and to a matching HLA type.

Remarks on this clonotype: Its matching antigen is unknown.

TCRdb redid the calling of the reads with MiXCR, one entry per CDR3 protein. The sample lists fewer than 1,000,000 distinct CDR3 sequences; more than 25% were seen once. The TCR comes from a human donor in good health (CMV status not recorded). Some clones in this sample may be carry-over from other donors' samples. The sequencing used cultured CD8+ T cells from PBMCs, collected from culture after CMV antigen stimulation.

CDR3 sequence reads: CASSLGGHYTEAFF. CDR3 nucleotides: TGTGCCAGCAGTTTGGGGGGCCATTACACTGAAGCTTTCTTT. V gene TRBV27 combines with J gene TRBJ1-1, with D tentatively TRBD1 (6 bases). The CDR3 spans 14 residues. Trimming pared 3 bases from V and 3 bases from J, leaving 11 bases between. Germline V lookup: CDR1 MNHEY, CDR2 SMNVEV (reference sequence).